These 12 T cell receptor beta chains were all obtained from the same sample, sequenced in a study of technical replicates of blood from several donors. Libraries were prepared by immunoSEQ multiplex PCR; TCRdb keeps only in-frame clonotypes and omits some of them. The sample lists 75,000 or so clones, just under 95% seen once, with approximately 0.37% in the top ten. Sequencing used T cells isolated from PBMCs. The receptors here all came from a human donor in good health.

A word on this clone: The same CDR3 is also encoded by other DNA sequences in this sample. This rearrangement joins TRBV9 to TRBJ2-3; a possible D gene is TRBD2 (6 bases). CDR3 length: 15 amino acids. Germline V gene sequence: CDR1 SGDLS, CDR2 YYNGEE. V was cut by 0 bases and J by 0 bases, with 8 bases left in between. CDR3 protein: CASSVVGLSTDTQYF. In DNA, the CDR3 is TGTGCCAGCAGCGTAGTGGGACTGAGCACAGATACGCAGTATTTT.

The V gene is TRBV19, the J gene TRBJ2-5; 7 bases match TRBD1. This CDR3 has 16 residues. Germline CDR1 and CDR2: LNHDA and SQIVND (reference sequence). After removal of 5 bases from V and 4 bases from J, the junction contained 13 bases not matched to a gene. CDR3 sequence reads: CASSADRQGLGETQYF. CDR3 sequence (DNA): TGTGCCAGTAGTGCAGACCGACAGGGATTAGGAGAGACCCAGTACTTC.

The V and J genes are TRBV5-1 and TRBJ2-1; no definite D call. The CDR3 spans 11 residues. V was trimmed by 4 bases and J by 10 bases, leaving 9 bases between them. Germline V lookup: CDR1 SGHRS, CDR2 YFSETQ. CDR3 residues: CASSPSVEQFF. The CDR3 region has the DNA TGCGCCAGCAGCCCGTCCGTAGAGCAGTTCTTC.

There are a few counts of this clone. This rearrangement joins TRBV19 to TRBJ1-5; tentatively, D is TRBD1 (6 bases). CDR1 and CDR2 from the germline V gene are LNHDA and SQIVND (reference sequence). The CDR3 consists of 18 residues. V dropped 0 bases and J dropped 3 bases, with 18 bases sitting between them. The CDR3 protein is CASSIELRPGALNQPQHF. In nucleotides, the CDR3 is TGTGCCAGTAGTATAGAACTAAGGCCAGGGGCCCTCAATCAGCCCCAGCATTTT.

This chain links TRBV19 with TRBJ2-1; TRBD2 agrees at 9 bases. CDR1 and CDR2 (germline): LNHDA, SQIVND (reference sequence). The CDR3 is 16 residues long. The V gene end was trimmed by 6 bases and the J gene end by 6 bases; junction bases not matched to a gene: 12. The CDR3 spells CASSPLGTSRFNEQFF. CDR3 nucleotides: TGTGCCAGTAGCCCCTTGGGGACTAGCAGATTCAATGAGCAGTTCTTC.

The J gene is TRBJ2-7, the V gene TRBV27, with D possibly matching TRBD2 (6 bases). The V end was cut by 0 bases, the J end by 7 bases, with 7 bases between. Looked up from germline, CDR1 is MNHEY and CDR2 is SMNVEV (reference sequence). The CDR3 consists of 12 residues. CDR3 amino acids: CASSLSAGEQYF. CDR3 bases: TGTGCCAGCAGTTTATCCGCGGGGGAGCAGTACTTC.

This clone was seen a single time. The chain couples TRBV6-6 to TRBJ1-1, with 8 bases matching TRBD1. Trimming removed 2 bases from V and 5 bases from J; junction bases left unmatched: 4. This CDR3 region has 14 residues. The germline V gene has CDR1 MNHNY and CDR2 SVGAGI (reference sequence). Here the CDR3 DNA reads TGTGCCAGCAGTTACGCTGGGACAGGTACTGAAGCTTTCTTT. This sequence encodes CASSYAGTGTEAFF.

This chain links TRBV2 with TRBJ2-7; 8 bases line up with TRBD1. J lost 4 bases, V lost 8 bases, and 7 bases had no gene match. The CDR3 is 13 amino acids. The germline gives CDR1 SNHLY, CDR2 FYNNEI. The CDR3 region is CASLRTGPYEQYF. Here the CDR3 DNA reads TGTGCCAGCCTCCGGACAGGGCCGTACGAGCAGTACTTC.

The chain uses TRBV5-8 and TRBJ1-2; D not certain. Trimming removed 0 bases at V and 0 bases at J, with 9 bases between. This CDR3 is built from 15 residues. Per germline, CDR1 SGHTS and CDR2 YDEGEE. The CDR3 DNA sequence: TGTGCCAGCAGCTTGGTTGCAGATACTAACTATGGCTACACCTTC. This translates into CASSLVADTNYGYTF.

The chain is built from TRBV10-1 and TRBJ1-5; D unclear. The CDR3 has 13 amino acids. CDR1 is WNHNN, CDR2 SYGVQD, per germline (reference sequence). V lost 2 bases, J lost 5 bases, and 7 bases lay in between. The CDR3 coding sequence is TGCGCCAGCAGTGAGGGCAGTTATCAGCCCCAGCATTTT. Amino acids: CASSEGSYQPQHF.

The gene calls are TRBV2 and TRBJ2-7, with 8 nucleotides matching TRBD1. This CDR3 is 15 amino acids long. The germline V gene encodes CDR1 SNHLY and CDR2 FYNNEI. Trimming cost V 6 bases and J 2 bases; bases outside gene matches: 9. The CDR3 loop reads CASRLDRGRTYEQYF. For the CDR3, the DNA is TGTGCCAGCAGGCTAGACAGGGGCCGGACCTACGAGCAGTACTTC.

The gene calls are TRBV5-4 and TRBJ2-5; 11 bases agree with TRBD1. The CDR3 consists of 17 residues. Germline V lookup: CDR1 SGHNT, CDR2 YYREEE (reference sequence). With V trimmed by 6 bases and J by 0 bases, 10 bases remained unmatched. The CDR3 here is CASNLGTGGSYQETQYF. Written as DNA, the CDR3 is TGTGCCAGCAACCTTGGGACAGGGGGTTCGTACCAAGAGACCCAGTACTTC.